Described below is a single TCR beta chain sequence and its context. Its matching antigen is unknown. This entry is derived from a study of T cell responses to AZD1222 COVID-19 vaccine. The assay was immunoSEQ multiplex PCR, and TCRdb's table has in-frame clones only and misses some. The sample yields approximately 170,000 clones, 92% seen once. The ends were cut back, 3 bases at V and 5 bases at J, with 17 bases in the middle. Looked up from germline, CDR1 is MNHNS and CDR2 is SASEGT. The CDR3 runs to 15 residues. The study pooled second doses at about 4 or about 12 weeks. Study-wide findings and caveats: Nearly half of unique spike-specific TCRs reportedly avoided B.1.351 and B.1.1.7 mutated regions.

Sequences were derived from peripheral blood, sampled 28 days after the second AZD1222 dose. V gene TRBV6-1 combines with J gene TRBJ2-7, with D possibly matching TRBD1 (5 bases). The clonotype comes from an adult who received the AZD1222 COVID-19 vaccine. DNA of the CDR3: TGTGCCAGCAGTGATTGGGGCTTTGGCGTTAACGAGCAGTACTTC. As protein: CASSDWGFGVNEQYF.